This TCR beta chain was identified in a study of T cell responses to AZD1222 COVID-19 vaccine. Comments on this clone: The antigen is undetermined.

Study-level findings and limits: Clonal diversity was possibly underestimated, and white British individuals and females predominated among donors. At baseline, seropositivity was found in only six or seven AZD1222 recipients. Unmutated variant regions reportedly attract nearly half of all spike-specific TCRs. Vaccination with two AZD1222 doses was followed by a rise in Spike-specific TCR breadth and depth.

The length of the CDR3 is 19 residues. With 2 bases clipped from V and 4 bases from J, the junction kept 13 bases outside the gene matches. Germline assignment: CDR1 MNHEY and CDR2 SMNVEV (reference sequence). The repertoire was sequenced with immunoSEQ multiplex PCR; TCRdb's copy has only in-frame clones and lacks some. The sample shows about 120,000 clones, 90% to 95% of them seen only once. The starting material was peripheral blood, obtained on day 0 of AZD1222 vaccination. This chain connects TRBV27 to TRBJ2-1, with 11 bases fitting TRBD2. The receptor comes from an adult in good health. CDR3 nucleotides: TGTGCCAGCAGTTTAAACCCCCTCCAACTAGCGGGGGCTTACAATGAGCAGTTCTTC. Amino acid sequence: CASSLNPLQLAGAYNEQFF.